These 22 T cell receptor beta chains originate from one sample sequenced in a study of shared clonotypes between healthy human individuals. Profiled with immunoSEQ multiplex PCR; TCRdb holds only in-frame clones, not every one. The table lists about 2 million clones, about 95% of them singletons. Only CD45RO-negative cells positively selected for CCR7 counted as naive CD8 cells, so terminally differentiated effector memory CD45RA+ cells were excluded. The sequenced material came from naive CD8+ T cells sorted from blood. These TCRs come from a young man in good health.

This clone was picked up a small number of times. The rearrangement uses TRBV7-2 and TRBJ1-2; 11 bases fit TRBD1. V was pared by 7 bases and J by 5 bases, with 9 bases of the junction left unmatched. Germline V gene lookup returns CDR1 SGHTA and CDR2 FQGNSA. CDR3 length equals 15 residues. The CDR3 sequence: CASTYFGQGAYGYTF. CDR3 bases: TGTGCCAGCACCTACTTCGGACAGGGGGCGTATGGCTACACCTTC.

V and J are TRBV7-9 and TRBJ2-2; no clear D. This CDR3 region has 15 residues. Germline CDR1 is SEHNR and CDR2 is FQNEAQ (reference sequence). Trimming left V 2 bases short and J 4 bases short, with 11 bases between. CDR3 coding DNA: TGTGCCAGCAGCTTATCGCCAGCACCCACCGGGGAGCTGTTTTTT. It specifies CASSLSPAPTGELFF.

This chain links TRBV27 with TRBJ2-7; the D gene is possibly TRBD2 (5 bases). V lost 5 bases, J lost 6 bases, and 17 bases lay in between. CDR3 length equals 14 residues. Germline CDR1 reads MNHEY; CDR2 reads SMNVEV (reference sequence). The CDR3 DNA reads TGTGCCAGCAGTCCTCAGGAGGACCTCCCCGAGCAGTACTTC. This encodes CASSPQEDLPEQYF.

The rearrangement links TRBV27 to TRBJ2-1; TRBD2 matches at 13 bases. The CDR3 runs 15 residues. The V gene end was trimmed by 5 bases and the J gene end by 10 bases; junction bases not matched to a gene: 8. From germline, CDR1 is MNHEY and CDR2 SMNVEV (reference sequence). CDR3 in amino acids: CASSRTSGGALEQFF. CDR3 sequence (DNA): TGTGCCAGCAGTCGAACTAGCGGGGGGGCCCTCGAGCAGTTCTTC.

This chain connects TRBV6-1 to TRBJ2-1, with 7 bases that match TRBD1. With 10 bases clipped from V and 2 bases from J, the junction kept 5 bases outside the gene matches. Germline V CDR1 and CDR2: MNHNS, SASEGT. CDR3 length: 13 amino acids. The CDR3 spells CATIGQAYNEQFF. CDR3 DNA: TGTGCCACTATCGGACAGGCCTACAATGAGCAGTTCTTC.

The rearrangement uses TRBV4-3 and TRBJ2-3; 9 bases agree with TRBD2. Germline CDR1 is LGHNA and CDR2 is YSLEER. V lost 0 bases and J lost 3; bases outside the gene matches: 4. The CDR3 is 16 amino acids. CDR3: CASSQEPGLATDTQYF. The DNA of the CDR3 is TGCGCCAGCAGCCAAGAACCGGGACTAGCTACAGATACGCAGTATTTT.

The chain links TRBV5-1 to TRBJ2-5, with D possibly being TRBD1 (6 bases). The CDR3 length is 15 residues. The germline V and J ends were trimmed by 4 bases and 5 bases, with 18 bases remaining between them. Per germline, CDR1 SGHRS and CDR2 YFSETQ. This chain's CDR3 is CASSARPGQGETQYF. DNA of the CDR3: TGCGCCAGCAGCGCCCGTCCGGGACAAGGGGAGACCCAGTACTTC.

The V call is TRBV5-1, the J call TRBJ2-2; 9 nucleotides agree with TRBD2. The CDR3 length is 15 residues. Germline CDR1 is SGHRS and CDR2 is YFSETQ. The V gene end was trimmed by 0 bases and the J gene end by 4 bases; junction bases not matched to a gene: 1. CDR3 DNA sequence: TGCGCCAGCAGCTTGGAGACTAGCGGCACCGGGGAGCTGTTTTTT. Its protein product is CASSLETSGTGELFF.

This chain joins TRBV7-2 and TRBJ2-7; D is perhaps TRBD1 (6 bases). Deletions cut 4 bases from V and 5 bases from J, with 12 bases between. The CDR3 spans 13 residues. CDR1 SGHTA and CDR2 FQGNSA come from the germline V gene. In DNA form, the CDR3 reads TGTGCCAGCAGCTATCACAGGGAGAACGAGCAGTACTTC. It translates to CASSYHRENEQYF.

DNA for the CDR3: TGTGCCAGCAGCCCGACGTTGTATAATTCACCCCTCCACTTT. Its translation is CASSPTLYNSPLHF. This chain links TRBV7-9 with TRBJ1-6, with unresolved D. CDR1 and CDR2 from the germline V gene are SEHNR and FQNEAQ (reference sequence). V was cut by 5 bases and J by 4 bases, with 9 bases left in between. The CDR3 contains 14 residues.

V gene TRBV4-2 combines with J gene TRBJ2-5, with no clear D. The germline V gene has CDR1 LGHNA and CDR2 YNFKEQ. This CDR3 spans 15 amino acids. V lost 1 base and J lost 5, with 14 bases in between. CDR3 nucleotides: TGTGCCAGCAGCCAAGGAGCGTTGGTGGGGGAGACCCAGTACTTC. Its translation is CASSQGALVGETQYF.

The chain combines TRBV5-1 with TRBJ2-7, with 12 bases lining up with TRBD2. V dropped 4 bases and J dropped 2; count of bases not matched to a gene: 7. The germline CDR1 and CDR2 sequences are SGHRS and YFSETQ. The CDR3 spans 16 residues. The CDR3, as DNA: TGCGCCAGCAGCCGCACTAGCGGGAGGACGACCTACGAGCAGTACTTC. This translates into CASSRTSGRTTYEQYF.

The CDR3 here is CASSVGGIGDEQYF. CDR3 nucleotides: TGTGCCAGCAGCGTAGGGGGAATTGGGGACGAGCAGTACTTC. This chain joins TRBV9 and TRBJ2-7; D is ambiguous. The CDR3 has 14 residues. Germline assignment: CDR1 SGDLS and CDR2 YYNGEE. The ends were cut back, 0 bases at V and 5 bases at J, with 12 bases in the middle.

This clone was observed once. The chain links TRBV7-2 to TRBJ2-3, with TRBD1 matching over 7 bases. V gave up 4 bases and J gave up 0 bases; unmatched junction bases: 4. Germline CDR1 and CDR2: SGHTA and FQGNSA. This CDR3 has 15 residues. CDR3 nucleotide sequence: TGTGCCAGCAGCTCGACAGGGTCTAGCACAGATACGCAGTATTTT. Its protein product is CASSSTGSSTDTQYF.

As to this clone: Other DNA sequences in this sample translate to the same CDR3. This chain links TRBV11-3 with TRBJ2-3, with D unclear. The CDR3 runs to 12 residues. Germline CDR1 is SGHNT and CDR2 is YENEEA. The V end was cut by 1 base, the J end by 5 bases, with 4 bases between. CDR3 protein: CASSLGEDTQYF. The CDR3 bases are TGTGCCAGCAGCTTAGGAGAAGATACGCAGTATTTT.

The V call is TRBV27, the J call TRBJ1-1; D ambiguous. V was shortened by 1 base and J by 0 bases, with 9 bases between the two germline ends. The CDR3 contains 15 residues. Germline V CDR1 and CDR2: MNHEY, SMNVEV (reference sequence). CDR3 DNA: TGTGCCAGCAGTTTATGGGGATTGATGAACACTGAAGCTTTCTTT. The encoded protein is CASSLWGLMNTEAFF.

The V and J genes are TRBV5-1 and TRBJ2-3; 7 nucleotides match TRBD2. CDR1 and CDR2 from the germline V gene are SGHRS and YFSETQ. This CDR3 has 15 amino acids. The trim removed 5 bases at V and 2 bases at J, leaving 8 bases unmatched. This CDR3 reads CASSHEAGNTDTQYF. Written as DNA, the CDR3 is TGCGCCAGCAGTCACGAAGCGGGAAACACAGATACGCAGTATTTT. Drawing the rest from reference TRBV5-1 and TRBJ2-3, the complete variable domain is KAGVTQTPRYLIKTRGQQVTLSCSPISGHRSVSWYQQTPGQGLQFLFEYFSETQRNKGNFPGRFSGRQFSNSRSEMNVSTLELGDSALYLCASSHEAGNTDTQYFGPGTRLTVL.

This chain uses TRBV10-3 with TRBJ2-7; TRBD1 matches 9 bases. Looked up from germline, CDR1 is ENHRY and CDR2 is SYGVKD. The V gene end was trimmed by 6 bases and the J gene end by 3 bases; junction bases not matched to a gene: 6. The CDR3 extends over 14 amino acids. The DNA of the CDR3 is TGTGCCATCAGCCCGGGACAGGGTGACTACGAGCAGTACTTC. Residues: CAISPGQGDYEQYF.

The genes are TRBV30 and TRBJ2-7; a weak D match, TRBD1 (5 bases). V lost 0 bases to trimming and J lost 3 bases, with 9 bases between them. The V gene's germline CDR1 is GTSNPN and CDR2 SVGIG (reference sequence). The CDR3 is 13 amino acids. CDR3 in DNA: TGTGCCTGGAGTGTACAGGAGTACTACGAGCAGTACTTC. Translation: CAWSVQEYYEQYF.

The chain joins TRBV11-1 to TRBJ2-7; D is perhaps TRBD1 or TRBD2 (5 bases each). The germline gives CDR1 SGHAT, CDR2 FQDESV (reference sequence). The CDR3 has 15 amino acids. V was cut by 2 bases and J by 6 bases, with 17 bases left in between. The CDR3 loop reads CASSLLSTDTSEQYF. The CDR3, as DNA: TGTGCCAGCAGCTTATTGTCGACAGATACTAGCGAGCAGTACTTC.

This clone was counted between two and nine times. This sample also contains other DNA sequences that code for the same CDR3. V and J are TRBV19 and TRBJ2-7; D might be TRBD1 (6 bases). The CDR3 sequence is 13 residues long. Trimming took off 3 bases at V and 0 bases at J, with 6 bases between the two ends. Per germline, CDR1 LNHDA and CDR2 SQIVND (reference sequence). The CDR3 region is CASSMGHSYEQYF. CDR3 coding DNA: TGTGCCAGTAGTATGGGACACTCCTACGAGCAGTACTTC. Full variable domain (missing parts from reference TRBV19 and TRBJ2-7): DGGITQSPKYLFRKEGQNVTLSCEQNLNHDAMYWYRQDPGQGLRLIYYSQIVNDFQKGDIAEGYSVSREKKESFPLTVTSAQKNPTAFYLCASSMGHSYEQYFGPGTRLTVT.

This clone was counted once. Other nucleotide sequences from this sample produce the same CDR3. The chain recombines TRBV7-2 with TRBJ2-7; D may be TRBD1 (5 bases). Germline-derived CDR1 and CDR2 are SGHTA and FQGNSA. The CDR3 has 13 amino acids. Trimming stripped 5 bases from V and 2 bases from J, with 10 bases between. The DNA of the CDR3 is TGTGCCAGCAGCCCCAGGGCCCCCTACGAGCAGTACTTC. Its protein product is CASSPRAPYEQYF. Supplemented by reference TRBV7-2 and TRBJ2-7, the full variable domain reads GAGVSQSPSNKVTEKGKDVELRCDPISGHTALYWYRQSLGQGLEFLIYFQGNSAPDKSGLPSDRFSAERTGGSVSTLTIQRTQQEDSAVYLCASSPRAPYEQYFGPGTRLTVT.